The present T cell receptor beta chain was sequenced within a study of somatic mutations in cytotoxic T cells in rheumatoid arthritis. As for the study in general: Blood (approximately 28 ml EDTA) from each patient was taken right after diagnosis, before any treatment.

Profiled with immunoSEQ multiplex PCR; TCRdb holds only in-frame clones, not every one. Among about 14,000 clones listed, under 85% were seen once. General observations from the study: Unknown were the antigen targets of the expanded CD8+ clones.

This clone has only one observation. The antigen is unknown. The clonotype originates from an adult with rheumatoid arthritis. Sequencing was performed on CD8+ T cells sorted from blood.

CDR3 in amino acids: CASSVGKGWADTQYF. The DNA for the CDR3 is TGTGCCAGCAGCGTAGGGAAGGGTTGGGCAGATACGCAGTATTTT. The chain carries TRBV9 and TRBJ2-3; no definite D call. With 0 bases removed from V and 4 bases from J, the gap between germline ends came to 12 bases. CDR3 length equals 15 residues. CDR1 and CDR2 (germline): SGDLS, YYNGEE.